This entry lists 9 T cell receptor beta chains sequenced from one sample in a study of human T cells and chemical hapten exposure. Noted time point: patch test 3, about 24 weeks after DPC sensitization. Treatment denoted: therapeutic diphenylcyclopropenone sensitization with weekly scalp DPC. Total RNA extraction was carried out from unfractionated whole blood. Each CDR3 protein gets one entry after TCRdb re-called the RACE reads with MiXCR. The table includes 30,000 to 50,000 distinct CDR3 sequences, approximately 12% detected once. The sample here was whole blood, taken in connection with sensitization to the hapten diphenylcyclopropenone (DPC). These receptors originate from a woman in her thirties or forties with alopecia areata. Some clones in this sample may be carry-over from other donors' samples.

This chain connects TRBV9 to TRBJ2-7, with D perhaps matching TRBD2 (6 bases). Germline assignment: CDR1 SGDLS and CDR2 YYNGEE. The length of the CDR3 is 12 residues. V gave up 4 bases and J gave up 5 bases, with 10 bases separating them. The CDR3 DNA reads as TGTGCCAGCAGCCCGGGGGAAAACGAGCAGTACTTC. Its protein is CASSPGENEQYF.

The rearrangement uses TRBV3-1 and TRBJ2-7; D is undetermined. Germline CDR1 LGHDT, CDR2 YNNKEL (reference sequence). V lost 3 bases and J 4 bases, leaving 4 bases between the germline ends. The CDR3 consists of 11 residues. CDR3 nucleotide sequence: TGTGCCAGCAGCCACGAGTACGAGCAGTACTTC. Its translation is CASSHEYEQYF.

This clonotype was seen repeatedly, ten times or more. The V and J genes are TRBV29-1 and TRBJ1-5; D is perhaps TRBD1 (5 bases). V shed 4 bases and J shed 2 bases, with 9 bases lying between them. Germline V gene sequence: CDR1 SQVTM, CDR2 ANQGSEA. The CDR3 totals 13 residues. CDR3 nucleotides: TGCAGCGTTGGGGGAGGGGGCAATCAGCCCCAGCATTTT. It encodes CSVGGGGNQPQHF.

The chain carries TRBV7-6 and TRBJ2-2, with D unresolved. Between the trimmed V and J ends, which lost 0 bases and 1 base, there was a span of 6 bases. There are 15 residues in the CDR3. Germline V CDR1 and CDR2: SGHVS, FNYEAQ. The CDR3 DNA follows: TGTGCCAGCAGCTTAGCCCCGGAGAACACCGGGGAGCTGTTTTTT. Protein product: CASSLAPENTGELFF.

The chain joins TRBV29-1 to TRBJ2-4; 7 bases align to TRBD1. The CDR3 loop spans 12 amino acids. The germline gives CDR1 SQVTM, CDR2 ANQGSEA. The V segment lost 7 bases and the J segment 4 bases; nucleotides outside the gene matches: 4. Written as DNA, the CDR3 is TGCAGCGGACAGGGTTCGAAAAACATTCAGTACTTC. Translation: CSGQGSKNIQYF. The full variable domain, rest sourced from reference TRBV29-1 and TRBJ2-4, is SAVISQKPSRDICQRGTSLTIQCQVDSQVTMMFWYRQQPGQSLTLIATANQGSEATYESGFVIDKFPISRPNLTFSTLTVSNMSPEDSSIYLCSGQGSKNIQYFGAGTRLSVL.

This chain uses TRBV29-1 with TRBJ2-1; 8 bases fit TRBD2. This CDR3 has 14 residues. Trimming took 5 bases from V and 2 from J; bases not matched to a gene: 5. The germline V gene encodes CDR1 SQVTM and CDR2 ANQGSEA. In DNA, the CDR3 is TGCAGCGTTCGGACGGGGGGGCCCTACAATGAGCAGTTCTTC. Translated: CSVRTGGPYNEQFF.

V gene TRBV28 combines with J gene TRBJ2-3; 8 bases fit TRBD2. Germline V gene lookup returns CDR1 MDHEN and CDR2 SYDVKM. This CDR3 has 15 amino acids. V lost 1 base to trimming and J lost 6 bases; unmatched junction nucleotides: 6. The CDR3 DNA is TGTGCCAGCAGTTTATCAGCGGGGGATCGGGATACGCAGTATTTT. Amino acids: CASSLSAGDRDTQYF.

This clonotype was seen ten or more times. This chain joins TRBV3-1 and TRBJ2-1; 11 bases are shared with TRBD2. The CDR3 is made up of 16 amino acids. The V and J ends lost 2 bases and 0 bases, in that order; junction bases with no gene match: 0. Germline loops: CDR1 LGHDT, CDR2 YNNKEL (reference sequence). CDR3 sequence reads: CASSQLAGGSYNEQFF. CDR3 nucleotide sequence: TGTGCCAGCAGCCAACTAGCGGGAGGCTCCTACAATGAGCAGTTCTTC.

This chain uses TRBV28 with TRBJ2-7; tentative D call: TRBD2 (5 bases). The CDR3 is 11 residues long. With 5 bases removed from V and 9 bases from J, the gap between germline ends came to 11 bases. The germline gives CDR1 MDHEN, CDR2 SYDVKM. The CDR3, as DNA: TGTGCCAGCAGTGAGGACTGGAGGCAGTACTTC. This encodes CASSEDWRQYF.